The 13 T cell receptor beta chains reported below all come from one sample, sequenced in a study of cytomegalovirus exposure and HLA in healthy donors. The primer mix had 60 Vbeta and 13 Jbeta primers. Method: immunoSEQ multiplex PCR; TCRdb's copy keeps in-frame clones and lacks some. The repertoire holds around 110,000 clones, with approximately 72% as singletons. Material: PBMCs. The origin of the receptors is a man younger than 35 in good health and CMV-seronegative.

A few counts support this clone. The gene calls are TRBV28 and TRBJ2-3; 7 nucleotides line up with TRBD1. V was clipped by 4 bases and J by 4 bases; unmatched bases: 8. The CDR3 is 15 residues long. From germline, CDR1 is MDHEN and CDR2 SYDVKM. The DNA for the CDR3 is TGTGCCAGCAGTTCTCCAAGGGGGCTCTCAGATACGCAGTATTTT. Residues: CASSSPRGLSDTQYF.

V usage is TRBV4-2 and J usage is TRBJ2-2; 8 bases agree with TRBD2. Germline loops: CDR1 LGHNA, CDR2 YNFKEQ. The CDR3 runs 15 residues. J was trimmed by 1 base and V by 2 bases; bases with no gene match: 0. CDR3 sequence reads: CASSQLAGNTGELFF. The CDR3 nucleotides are TGTGCCAGCAGCCAACTAGCGGGGAACACCGGGGAGCTGTTTTTT.

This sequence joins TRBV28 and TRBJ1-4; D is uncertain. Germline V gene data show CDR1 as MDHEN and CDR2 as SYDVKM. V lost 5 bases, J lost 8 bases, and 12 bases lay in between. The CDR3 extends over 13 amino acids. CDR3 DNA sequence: TGTGCCAGCAGTAACCCCGGGAGGGAAAAACTGTTTTTT. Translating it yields CASSNPGREKLFF.

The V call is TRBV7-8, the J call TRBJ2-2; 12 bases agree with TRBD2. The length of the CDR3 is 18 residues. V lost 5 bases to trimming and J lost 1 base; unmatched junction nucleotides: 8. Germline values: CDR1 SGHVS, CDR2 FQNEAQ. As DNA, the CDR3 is TGTGCCAGCAGCCCCCGGGCTAGCGGGAGGGTGAACACCGGGGAGCTGTTTTTT. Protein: CASSPRASGRVNTGELFF.

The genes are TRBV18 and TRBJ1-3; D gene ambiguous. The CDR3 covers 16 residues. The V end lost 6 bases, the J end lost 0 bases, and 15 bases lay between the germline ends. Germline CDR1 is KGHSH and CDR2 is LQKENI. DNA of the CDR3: TGTGCCAGCTCGGCGAGTGGAGCTGACTCTGGAAACACCATATATTTT. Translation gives CASSASGADSGNTIYF.

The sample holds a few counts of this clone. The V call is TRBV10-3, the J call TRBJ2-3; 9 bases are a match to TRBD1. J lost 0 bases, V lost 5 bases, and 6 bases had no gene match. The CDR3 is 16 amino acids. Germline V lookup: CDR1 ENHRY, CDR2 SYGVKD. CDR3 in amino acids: CAISRGQGTSTDTQYF. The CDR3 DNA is TGTGCCATCAGTAGAGGACAGGGGACTAGCACAGATACGCAGTATTTT.

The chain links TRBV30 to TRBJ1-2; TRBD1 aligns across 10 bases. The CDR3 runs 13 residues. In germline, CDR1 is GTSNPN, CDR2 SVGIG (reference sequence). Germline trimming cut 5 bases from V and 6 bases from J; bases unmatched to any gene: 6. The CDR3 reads CAWGTDRGNGYTF. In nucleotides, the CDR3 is TGTGCCTGGGGGACGGACAGGGGGAATGGCTACACCTTC.

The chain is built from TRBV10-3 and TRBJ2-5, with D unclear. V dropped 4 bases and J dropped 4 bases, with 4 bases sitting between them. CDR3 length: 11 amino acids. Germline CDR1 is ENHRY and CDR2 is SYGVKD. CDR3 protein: CAISVSETQYF. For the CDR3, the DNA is TGTGCCATCAGTGTCTCAGAGACCCAGTACTTC.

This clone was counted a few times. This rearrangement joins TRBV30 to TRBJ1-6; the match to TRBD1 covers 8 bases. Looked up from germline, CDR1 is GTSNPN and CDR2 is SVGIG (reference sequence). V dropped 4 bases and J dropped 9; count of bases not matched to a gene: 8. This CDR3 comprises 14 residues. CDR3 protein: CAWTGGLGSSPLHF. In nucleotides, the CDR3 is TGTGCCTGGACAGGGGGCCTGGGCAGTTCACCCCTCCACTTT.

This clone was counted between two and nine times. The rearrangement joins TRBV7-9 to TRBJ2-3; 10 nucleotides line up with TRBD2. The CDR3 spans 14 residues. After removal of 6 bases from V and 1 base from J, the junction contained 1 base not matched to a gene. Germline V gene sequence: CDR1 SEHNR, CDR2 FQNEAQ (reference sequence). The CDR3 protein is CASRLAGRTDTQYF. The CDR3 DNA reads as TGTGCCAGCAGACTAGCGGGACGCACAGATACGCAGTATTTT.

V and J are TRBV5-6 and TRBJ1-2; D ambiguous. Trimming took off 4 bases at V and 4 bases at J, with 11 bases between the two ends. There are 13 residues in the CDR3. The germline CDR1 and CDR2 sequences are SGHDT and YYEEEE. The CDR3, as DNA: TGTGCCAGCAGCCCAAGGAGATTCTATGGCTACACCTTC. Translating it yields CASSPRRFYGYTF.

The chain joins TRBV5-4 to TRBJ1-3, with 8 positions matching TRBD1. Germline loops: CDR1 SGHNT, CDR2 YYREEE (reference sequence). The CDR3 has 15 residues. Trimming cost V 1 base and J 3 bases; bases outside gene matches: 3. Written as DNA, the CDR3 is TGTGCCAGCAGCTTGCCCGGGACAGGTGGAAACACCATATATTTT. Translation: CASSLPGTGGNTIYF. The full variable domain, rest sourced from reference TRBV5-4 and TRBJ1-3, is ETGVTQSPTHLIKTRGQQVTLRCSSQSGHNTVSWYQQALGQGPQFIFQYYREEENGRGNFPPRFSGLQFPNYSSELNVNALELDDSALYLCASSLPGTGGNTIYFGEGSWLTVV.

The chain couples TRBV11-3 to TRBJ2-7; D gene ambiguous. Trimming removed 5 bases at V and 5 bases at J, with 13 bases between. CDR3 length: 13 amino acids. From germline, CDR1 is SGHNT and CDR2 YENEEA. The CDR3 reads CASSSSTVHEQYF. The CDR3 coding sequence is TGTGCCAGCAGCAGTTCCACAGTCCACGAGCAGTACTTC.